These T cell receptor beta chains were read from a single sample in a study of shared clonotypes between healthy human individuals. Profiled with immunoSEQ multiplex PCR; TCRdb holds only in-frame clones, not every one. Of about half a million clones listed, roughly 80% are singletons. The sequenced sample consisted of PBMCs. The source of these receptors is a middle-aged woman in good health. Some clones in this sample may be carry-over from other donors' samples. Both conserved end residues are part of each CDR3. The order of the fields is V gene, clone size, J gene, D gene, CDR3 protein, CDR3 DNA. The D gene is left open where the match is weak. Only some rows state a clone size, as once, few, many or a class for expanded clones.

>TRBV30|few|TRBJ1-2|-
CAWSDPERYGYTF
TGTGCCTGGAGTGACCCGGAGAGGTATGGCTACACCTTC
>TRBV15|-|TRBJ1-5|-
CATSRVEWGSNQPQHF
TGTGCCACCAGCAGGGTTGAATGGGGGAGCAATCAGCCCCAGCATTTT
>TRBV18|-|TRBJ1-1|-
CASSQDMGTEAFF
TGTGCCAGCTCACAAGACATGGGCACTGAAGCTTTCTTT
>TRBV20-1|-|TRBJ1-4|-
CSARENEKLFF
TGCAGTGCTAGAGAGAATGAAAAACTGTTTTTT
>TRBV4-2|-|TRBJ2-3|-
CASSQDLDTQYF
TGTGCCAGCAGCCAAGACTTAGATACGCAGTATTTT
>TRBV28|-|TRBJ2-7|-
CASSTPRGSLGEQYF
TGTGCCAGCAGTACCCCGAGGGGCTCTTTGGGGGAGCAGTACTTC
>TRBV28|-|TRBJ2-7|-
CASSFYGGPSSYEQYF
TGTGCCAGCAGTTTTTATGGGGGCCCGTCCTCCTACGAGCAGTACTTC
>TRBV19|-|TRBJ2-1|-
CASSISGGIHNEQFF
TGTGCCAGTAGTATATCTGGCGGGATACACAATGAGCAGTTCTTC
>TRBV7-3|-|TRBJ1-2|TRBD1
CASSLGPGQGSGGYTF
TGTGCCAGCAGCTTAGGACCGGGACAGGGGTCGGGTGGCTACACCTTC
>TRBV7-9|-|TRBJ2-5|-
CASRARAYSETQYF
TGTGCCAGCAGGGCCAGGGCCTACTCAGAGACCCAGTACTTC
>TRBV15|-|TRBJ2-5|TRBD2
CATSRELAGQETQYF
TGTGCCACCAGCAGAGAGCTAGCGGGGCAAGAGACCCAGTACTTC
>TRBV19|once|TRBJ1-2|TRBD1
CASSTRDRGNYGYTF
TGTGCCAGTAGTACCCGGGACAGGGGTAACTATGGCTACACCTTC
>TRBV18|-|TRBJ2-7|-
CASSPQGRGYEQYF
TGTGCCAGCTCACCCCAGGGCAGGGGCTACGAGCAGTACTTC
>TRBV27|once|TRBJ2-7|TRBD2
CASSSLAGAEQYF
TGTGCCAGCAGTTCCTTAGCGGGAGCCGAGCAGTACTTC
>TRBV19|-|TRBJ1-1|TRBD1
CASSIYRGYSTEAFF
TGTGCCAGTAGTATCTACAGGGGGTATTCGACTGAAGCTTTCTTT
>TRBV30|-|TRBJ1-2|-
CAWSTSTQSGYTF
TGTGCCTGGAGTACTTCGACCCAGAGCGGCTACACCTTC
>TRBV4-1|-|TRBJ1-4|-
CASSLLAATNEKLFF
TGCGCCAGCAGCCTTCTCGCTGCAACTAATGAAAAACTGTTTTTT
>TRBV7-3|-|TRBJ2-1|-
CASSRRQTAEYNEQFF
TGTGCCAGCAGCCGTCGGCAGACGGCCGAGTACAATGAGCAGTTCTTC
>TRBV9|few|TRBJ2-3|TRBD1
CASSSASGTGTNTQYF
TGTGCCAGCAGCTCCGCAAGTGGGACAGGGACGAATACGCAGTATTTT
>TRBV7-9|-|TRBJ1-5|-
CASSLAGGISQPQHF
TGTGCCAGCAGCTTAGCGGGGGGTATCAGTCAGCCCCAGCATTTT
>TRBV10-3|-|TRBJ2-2|-
CAISELGPGELFF
TGTGCCATCAGTGAGTTGGGTCCCGGGGAGCTGTTTTTT
>TRBV30|-|TRBJ1-2|-
CAGSSNYGYTF
TGTGCCGGATCATCTAACTATGGCTACACCTTC
>TRBV7-9|-|TRBJ2-5|TRBD2
CASSGRLAGGPQETQYF
TGTGCCAGCAGCGGTCGACTAGCGGGAGGTCCCCAAGAGACCCAGTACTTC
>TRBV5-5|-|TRBJ2-3|-
CASSLVLGASGDTQYF
TGTGCCAGCAGCTTGGTTTTGGGGGCATCAGGTGATACGCAGTATTTT
>TRBV6-6|-|TRBJ1-5|-
CASSYSIQGNPQPQHF
TGTGCCAGCAGTTACTCGATCCAGGGGAACCCTCAGCCCCAGCATTTT
>TRBV6-1|-|TRBJ2-1|TRBD2
CASSAPSGIGGEQFF
TGTGCCAGCAGTGCCCCTAGCGGGATCGGGGGTGAGCAGTTCTTC
>TRBV2|-|TRBJ2-7|TRBD2
CASKREGVEQYF
TGTGCCAGCAAGCGGGAGGGAGTCGAGCAGTACTTC
>TRBV28|few|TRBJ2-3|TRBD2
CASSLSASGPSTDTQYF
TGTGCCAGCAGTTTATCGGCTAGCGGGCCTAGCACAGATACGCAGTATTTT
>TRBV5-1|-|TRBJ1-2|-
CASSPGEGPDYGYTF
TGCGCCAGCAGCCCGGGCGAGGGCCCGGACTATGGCTACACCTTC
>TRBV9|-|TRBJ1-2|TRBD1
CASSVDLGQGGDGYTF
TGTGCCAGCAGCGTAGACTTGGGACAGGGAGGCGACGGCTACACCTTC
>TRBV28|-|TRBJ2-7|-
CASTAPPVSSYEQYF
TGTGCCAGCACCGCACCTCCCGTGAGCTCCTACGAGCAGTACTTC
>TRBV6-1|-|TRBJ2-7|TRBD1
CASSHRGPYEQYF
TGTGCCAGCAGTCACAGGGGTCCCTACGAGCAGTACTTC
>TRBV14|few|TRBJ1-2|TRBD1
CASSPTGFGGYTF
TGTGCCAGCAGCCCGACAGGGTTTGGAGGCTACACCTTC
>TRBV4-2|-|TRBJ2-1|-
CASSQGASYNEQFF
TGTGCCAGCAGCCAAGGGGCTAGCTACAATGAGCAGTTCTTC
>TRBV9|-|TRBJ1-3|TRBD1
CASSEHRGSGNTIYF
TGTGCCAGCAGCGAACACAGGGGATCGGGAAACACCATATATTTT
>TRBV28|-|TRBJ2-6|-
CASSSPDSASSGANVLTF
TGTGCCAGCAGTTCCCCGGACAGTGCTAGCTCTGGGGCCAACGTCCTGACTTTC
>TRBV10-3|-|TRBJ2-7|TRBD2
CAISEGTSGSGEQYF
TGTGCCATCAGTGAGGGGACTAGCGGGAGCGGGGAGCAGTACTTC
>TRBV6-5|-|TRBJ1-3|-
CASSYSTLIGNTIYF
TGTGCCAGCAGTTACTCGACCCTAATTGGAAACACCATATATTTT
>TRBV4-1|few|TRBJ2-1|-
CASSPVGVTYNEQFF
TGCGCCAGCAGCCCGGTGGGGGTAACCTACAATGAGCAGTTCTTC
>TRBV15|-|TRBJ2-1|TRBD2
CATRSGRRWNEQFF
TGTGCCACCAGAAGCGGGAGGCGGTGGAATGAGCAGTTCTTC
>TRBV4-1|once|TRBJ2-1|TRBD2
CASSPGLAGVNEQFF
TGCGCCAGCAGCCCGGGACTAGCGGGAGTCAATGAGCAGTTCTTC
>TRBV15|once|TRBJ2-4|TRBD1
CATSRDSPGQGALDIQYF
TGTGCCACCAGCAGAGATTCCCCCGGACAGGGGGCGTTGGACATTCAGTACTTC
>TRBV29-1|-|TRBJ1-2|-
CSVWAGRNTYGYTF
TGCAGCGTTTGGGCAGGGCGAAATACCTATGGCTACACCTTC
>TRBV15|-|TRBJ1-3|-
CATSRDHTGDGNTIYF
TGTGCCACCAGCAGAGATCATACGGGTGATGGAAACACCATATATTTT
>TRBV14|-|TRBJ2-5|-
CASSQFLQETQYF
TGTGCCAGCAGCCAATTTCTACAAGAGACCCAGTACTTC
>TRBV5-1|-|TRBJ2-7|TRBD2
CASSSVLAGGQYEQYF
TGCGCCAGCAGTTCTGTCCTAGCGGGAGGGCAGTACGAGCAGTACTTC
>TRBV29-1|few|TRBJ1-1|TRBD1
CSVSGTGGGMMNTEAFF
TGCAGCGTTTCCGGGACAGGGGGAGGGATGATGAACACTGAAGCTTTCTTT
>TRBV6-6|-|TRBJ2-2|-
CASSYRWSTPGELFF
TGTGCCAGCAGTTACCGATGGTCTACCCCCGGGGAGCTGTTTTTT
>TRBV28|-|TRBJ2-1|-
CASTHGSSYNEQFF
TGTGCCAGCACCCATGGTTCTAGCTACAATGAGCAGTTCTTC